This TCR beta chain was captured by sequencing in a study of cytomegalovirus exposure and HLA in healthy donors. Study findings and constraints: The later analysis indicated that the majority of CMV-associated TCR beta chains appeared HLA-restricted. The productive fraction for most TCR beta V segments was about 90% or about 30% in an earlier analysis.

In the case of this clone: Its antigen is as yet unknown.

The primer mix had 60 Vbeta and 13 Jbeta primers. Sequencing used immunoSEQ multiplex PCR; TCRdb keeps in-frame clones, though not all of them. The sample totals 90,000 to 130,000 clones. V was pared by 6 bases and J by 0 bases, with 3 bases of the junction left unmatched. Germline assignment: CDR1 SGHAT and CDR2 FQNNGV. The CDR3 has 15 residues. The chain has TRBV11-2 and TRBJ1-1; TRBD1 matches 11 bases. The sample consisted of PBMCs. This receptor was identified in a man aged 25 to 40 in good health and CMV-seronegative. Written as DNA, the CDR3 is TGTGCCAGCAGGTGGACAGGGGGCATGAACACTGAAGCTTTCTTT. Its translation is CASRWTGGMNTEAFF.